The entry below describes one T cell receptor beta chain. The sample is drawn from a study of blood T cell repertoires in COVID-19. The assay was immunoSEQ multiplex PCR, and TCRdb's table has in-frame clones only and misses some. Counted here are a few hundred thousand clones, roughly 84% occurring once; the ten biggest clones make up about 3.5%. The sequenced sample was PBMCs or T cells enriched from blood (not recorded which). The receptor was derived from a man aged 50-59 years who had recovered from COVID-19.

CDR3: CASARPPDRGYEQYF. The CDR3 nucleotides read TGTGCTAGTGCCCGACCCCCTGACAGGGGCTACGAGCAGTACTTC. The J gene is TRBJ2-7, the V gene TRBV12-5; 8 bases agree with TRBD1. The V gene's germline CDR1 is LGHNT and CDR2 FRNRAP. V shed 7 bases and J 3 bases; nucleotides not matched to a gene: 11. The CDR3 runs to 15 residues.